A single sample is the source of the 12 T cell receptor beta chains below, sequenced in a study of T-cell memory formation after mild COVID-19. TCRdb re-derived calls from the 5' RACE reads in MiXCR, one entry per CDR3 protein. The data show around 200,000 distinct CDR3 sequences, roughly 20% seen once. Input material: PBMCs or a T cell subset sorted from them (not recorded which). The receptors derive from a young man who had mild COVID-19 (a few samples of this study predate the infection). Cell type and time point are not known.

The chain is built from TRBV9 and TRBJ2-2; tentatively, D is TRBD2 (5 bases). V was pared by 0 bases and J by 1 base, with 7 bases between. Per germline, CDR1 SGDLS and CDR2 YYNGEE. The CDR3 has 15 amino acids. CDR3 in amino acids: CASSVGTWNTGELFF. The CDR3 DNA reads as TGTGCCAGCAGCGTAGGGACTTGGAACACCGGGGAGCTGTTTTTT.

This clonotype was observed many times. The rearrangement links TRBV7-9 to TRBJ1-1, with D unclear. The CDR3 extends over 14 amino acids. The germline gives CDR1 SEHNR, CDR2 FQNEAQ (reference sequence). V lost 1 base, J lost 0 bases, and 6 bases lay in between. The CDR3 here is CASSLGRLNTEAFF. CDR3 DNA sequence: TGTGCCAGCAGCTTAGGACGGCTGAACACTGAAGCTTTCTTT.

The sample holds many counts of this clonotype. The genes are TRBV18 and TRBJ2-5; D is possibly TRBD1 (6 bases). The V end lost 0 bases, the J end lost 1 base, and 9 bases lay between the germline ends. Germline V lookup: CDR1 KGHSH, CDR2 LQKENI. The CDR3 is 15 residues long. The CDR3 sequence is CASSPPSTGQETQYF. The DNA for the CDR3 is TGTGCCAGCTCACCACCATCGACAGGCCAAGAGACCCAGTACTTC.

The chain uses TRBV30 and TRBJ1-2, with TRBD1 matching over 7 bases. The length of the CDR3 is 11 residues. Germline CDR1 is GTSNPN and CDR2 is SVGIG (reference sequence). J was trimmed by 10 bases and V by 0 bases; bases with no gene match: 2. CDR3: CAWSVQGTYTF. CDR3 DNA: TGTGCCTGGAGTGTACAGGGGACCTACACCTTC. Filled out from reference TRBV30 and TRBJ1-2, the complete variable domain reads SQTIHQWPATLVQPVGSPLSLECTVEGTSNPNLYWYRQAAGRGLQLLFYSVGIGQISSEVPQNLSASRPQDRQFILSSKKLLLSDSGFYLCAWSVQGTYTFGSGTRLTVV.

The J gene is TRBJ2-3, the V gene TRBV20-1; 8 bases match TRBD2. The CDR3 consists of 13 residues. Trimming took 2 bases from V and 4 from J; bases not matched to a gene: 2. CDR1 and CDR2 (germline): DFQATT, SNEGSKA (reference sequence). CDR3: CSARKTSADTQYF. In DNA form, the CDR3 reads TGCAGTGCTAGAAAGACTAGCGCAGATACGCAGTATTTT.

The J gene is TRBJ2-3, the V gene TRBV7-9, with 10 bases fitting TRBD1. The J segment lost 6 bases and the V segment lost 6 bases, leaving 6 bases of the junction unmatched. The CDR3 is made up of 14 amino acids. Germline V gene lookup returns CDR1 SEHNR and CDR2 FQNEAQ (reference sequence). This CDR3 reads CASRLTGGRDTQYF. Written as DNA, the CDR3 is TGTGCCAGCAGACTGACAGGGGGCAGGGATACGCAGTATTTT.

This clonotype appeared a few times. The chain employs TRBV29-1 and TRBJ1-1; 8 bases line up with TRBD1. Trimming took 7 bases from V and 0 from J; bases not matched to a gene: 10. Germline CDR1 is SQVTM and CDR2 is ANQGSEA. The CDR3 is 15 residues long. Here the CDR3 DNA reads TGCAGCGCCCGCCACAGGGGGACCATGAACACTGAAGCTTTCTTT. Translated, it gives CSARHRGTMNTEAFF.

The chain carries TRBV20-1 and TRBJ2-3, with D perhaps matching TRBD2 (7 bases). The CDR3 contains 17 residues. The V end lost 2 bases, the J end lost 5 bases, and 23 bases lay between the germline ends. Germline lookup yields CDR1 DFQATT and CDR2 SNEGSKA (reference sequence). Written as DNA, the CDR3 is TGCAGTGCTAGACGTTACCGGGGGGCAGGGCAGGGAGATACGCAGTATTTT. Protein product: CSARRYRGAGQGDTQYF.

The V gene is TRBV4-1, the J gene TRBJ2-1; unclear D gene. Deletions cut 1 base from V and 4 bases from J, with 11 bases between. The CDR3 covers 15 residues. CDR1 and CDR2 from the germline V gene are MGHRA and YSYEKL. The DNA for the CDR3 is TGCGCCAGCAGCCAAGGGGCGCAGACGTACAATGAGCAGTTCTTC. Its protein product is CASSQGAQTYNEQFF.

The chain carries TRBV5-1 and TRBJ2-4; the D gene is possibly TRBD1 (6 bases). Germline V gene sequence: CDR1 SGHRS, CDR2 YFSETQ. The CDR3 spans 18 residues. V was pared by 3 bases and J by 0 bases, with 19 bases between. CDR3 sequence: CASSSTGLSGLAKNIQYF. CDR3 nucleotide sequence: TGCGCCAGCAGCTCGACAGGCCTCTCTGGTCTAGCCAAAAACATTCAGTACTTC.

On this clonotype: One junction end disagrees with the germline gene, perhaps due to a read error. The J gene is TRBJ2-1, the V gene TRBV29-1; no clear D gene. Germline CDR1 is SQVTM and CDR2 is ANQGSEA. The length of the CDR3 is 12 residues. CDR3 amino acids: CSVRPRNKEQFF. The CDR3 DNA reads TGCAGCGTACGACCGAGAAACAAAGAGCAGTTCTTC.

The chain carries TRBV5-1 and TRBJ2-6; D is possibly TRBD1 or TRBD2 (5 bases each). This CDR3 region has 17 residues. V was trimmed by 5 bases and J by 2 bases, leaving 17 bases between them. CDR1 and CDR2 (germline): SGHRS, YFSETQ. For the CDR3, the DNA is TGCGCCAGCAGTCCGAGTTTGGTGGGACCTGGGGCCAACGTCCTGACTTTC. Its protein is CASSPSLVGPGANVLTF. The entire variable domain, with the rest obtained from reference TRBV5-1 and TRBJ2-6, is as follows: KAGVTQTPRYLIKTRGQQVTLSCSPISGHRSVSWYQQTPGQGLQFLFEYFSETQRNKGNFPGRFSGRQFSNSRSEMNVSTLELGDSALYLCASSPSLVGPGANVLTFGAGSRLTVL.